Each of the 26 T cell receptor beta chains below was sequenced from the same sample in a study of cytomegalovirus exposure and HLA in healthy donors. Primers included in the PCR were 60 Vbeta and 13 Jbeta primers. TCRdb keeps only in-frame clones here, not all; method: immunoSEQ multiplex PCR. This table holds 150,000 to 200,000 clones, just over 75% found once. Source material: PBMCs. The receptor source for this set is a woman aged 40 to 50 in good health and CMV-seronegative.

This chain uses TRBV30 with TRBJ2-7, with 9 positions matching TRBD1. V gave up 5 bases and J gave up 0 bases; unmatched junction bases: 14. Germline values: CDR1 GTSNPN, CDR2 SVGIG (reference sequence). The CDR3 is made up of 17 amino acids. CDR3 sequence (DNA): TGTGCCTGGGGCCCGAAGGACAGGGGAGCCTCCTCCTACGAGCAGTACTTC. It translates to CAWGPKDRGASSYEQYF.

The chain has TRBV6-5 and TRBJ1-2; 9 nucleotides agree with TRBD1. Germline V gene lookup returns CDR1 MNHEY and CDR2 SVGAGI. The junction had 7 bases not matched to a gene; V was cut back by 6 bases and J by 8 bases. The CDR3 extends over 13 amino acids. The CDR3 DNA reads as TGTGCCAGCAGGAGGACAGGGGCGTACGGCTACACCTTC. Amino acids: CASRRTGAYGYTF.

V gene TRBV27 combines with J gene TRBJ1-4, with 9 bases lining up with TRBD1. The germline V gene encodes CDR1 MNHEY and CDR2 SMNVEV (reference sequence). The CDR3 runs to 16 residues. V shed 7 bases, J shed 6 bases, and the junction held 12 bases outside the gene matches. Here the CDR3 reads CASTPSPGQGYEKLFF. The CDR3 DNA is TGTGCCAGCACCCCTTCCCCGGGACAGGGATATGAAAAACTGTTTTTT.

V and J are TRBV2 and TRBJ2-5; unclear D gene. CDR3 length: 14 residues. Trimming took off 7 bases at V and 2 bases at J, with 14 bases between the two ends. CDR1 and CDR2 from the germline V gene are SNHLY and FYNNEI. CDR3 sequence reads: CASTSAGTQETQYF. CDR3 bases: TGTGCCAGCACCAGCGCCGGTACTCAAGAGACCCAGTACTTC.

This chain connects TRBV7-9 to TRBJ2-3, with 8 bases that match TRBD2. This CDR3 has 15 residues. V trimming: 1 base; J trimming: 3 bases; junction bases outside the gene matches: 3. Germline V gene lookup returns CDR1 SEHNR and CDR2 FQNEAQ (reference sequence). The CDR3 region is CASSLGASGTDTQYF. For the CDR3, the DNA is TGTGCCAGCAGCTTAGGGGCTAGCGGGACAGATACGCAGTATTTT.

This chain uses TRBV2 with TRBJ2-1, with D possibly being TRBD2 (5 bases). CDR1 and CDR2 from the germline V gene are SNHLY and FYNNEI. The CDR3 has 10 amino acids. Trimming stripped 10 bases from V and 5 bases from J, with 6 bases between. The CDR3 protein is CATGDNEQFF. The DNA of the CDR3 is TGTGCCACCGGGGACAATGAGCAGTTCTTC. Together with reference TRBV2 and TRBJ2-1, the CDR3 gives the full variable domain: EPEVTQTPSHQVTQMGQEVILRCVPISNHLYFYWYRQILGQKVEFLVSFYNNEISEKSEIFDDQFSVERPDGSNFTLKIRSTKLEDSAMYFCATGDNEQFFGPGTRLTVL.

The chain combines TRBV5-4 with TRBJ1-4; 10 bases are a match to TRBD1. CDR1 SGHNT and CDR2 YYREEE come from the germline V gene (reference sequence). The CDR3 is 15 residues long. V dropped 5 bases and J dropped 6; count of bases not matched to a gene: 7. The CDR3 sequence: CASREAGTGDEKLFF. DNA of the CDR3: TGTGCCAGCAGAGAAGCGGGGACAGGGGATGAAAAACTGTTTTTT.

This rearrangement joins TRBV28 to TRBJ1-1; TRBD1 agrees at 7 bases. This CDR3 region has 14 residues. V was pared by 1 base and J by 4 bases, with 3 bases of the junction left unmatched. Germline CDR1 reads MDHEN; CDR2 reads SYDVKM. The CDR3 DNA sequence: TGTGCCAGCAGTTTATCCGGACAGGCCACTGAAGCTTTCTTT. It translates to CASSLSGQATEAFF.

This clone was counted only a few times. CDR3 nucleotides: TGTGCCAGCAGCTTAGACACCTTGTATGGCTACACCTTC. This codes for CASSLDTLYGYTF. The gene calls are TRBV7-8 and TRBJ1-2; no definite D call. Per the germline V gene, CDR1 is SGHVS and CDR2 is FQNEAQ. The CDR3 spans 13 residues. V lost 1 base and J lost 5, with 8 bases in between. The full variable domain, in which reference TRBV7-8 and TRBJ1-2 provide the parts outside the CDR3, is GAGVSQSPRYKVAKRGQDVALRCDPISGHVSLFWYQQALGQGPEFLTYFQNEAQLDKSGLPSDRFFAERPEGSVSTLKIQRTQQEDSAVYLCASSLDTLYGYTFGSGTRLTVV.

Written as DNA, the CDR3 is TGTGCCAGTAGGGCGACCTGGACAGGGAGGAACCAGCCCCAGCATTTT. Translating gives CASRATWTGRNQPQHF. This rearrangement joins TRBV19 to TRBJ1-5, with TRBD1 identical over 8 bases. J was trimmed by 7 bases and V by 6 bases; bases with no gene match: 14. The CDR3 runs 16 residues. Germline values: CDR1 LNHDA, CDR2 SQIVND (reference sequence).

This chain uses TRBV29-1 with TRBJ2-1; 14 bases align to TRBD2. V trimming: 3 bases; J trimming: 6 bases; junction bases outside the gene matches: 10. CDR1 is SQVTM, CDR2 ANQGSEA, per germline. This CDR3 is built from 17 residues. The CDR3: CSVERMGLAGAGNEQFF. DNA of the CDR3: TGCAGCGTTGAGAGGATGGGACTAGCGGGAGCAGGCAATGAGCAGTTCTTC.

This clone showed up just once. This chain connects TRBV7-4 to TRBJ2-7; no firm D call. CDR3 length: 15 residues. CDR1 is SGHVT and CDR2 is SQSDAQ in the germline V gene. Trimming took 1 base from V and 0 from J, leaving 10 bases between them. The CDR3 sequence is CASSLDYLSSYEQYF. CDR3 bases: TGTGCCAGCAGCTTAGACTATCTGAGCTCCTACGAGCAGTACTTC.

The rearrangement joins TRBV9 to TRBJ1-1, with D tentatively TRBD1 (6 bases). The germline V gene encodes CDR1 SGDLS and CDR2 YYNGEE. CDR3 length: 15 residues. Trimming pared 2 bases from V and 1 base from J, leaving 12 bases between. Written as DNA, the CDR3 is TGTGCCAGCAGCGTTCGAGGACAGCAGAACACTGAAGCTTTCTTT. Translation gives CASSVRGQQNTEAFF.

The chain carries TRBV4-1 and TRBJ2-1, with 9 bases lining up with TRBD2. Germline V gene sequence: CDR1 MGHRA, CDR2 YSYEKL. Trimming removed 0 bases from V and 6 bases from J; junction bases left unmatched: 15. The CDR3 sequence is 19 residues long. CDR3 sequence: CASSQEGPGVAGAGNEQFF. DNA of the CDR3: TGCGCCAGCAGCCAAGAGGGGCCGGGGGTAGCGGGAGCCGGCAATGAGCAGTTCTTC.

For the CDR3, the DNA is TGTGCCAGCAGTTTGCCCGGACAGGGCCGCGGTGAAGCTTTCTTT. Protein sequence: CASSLPGQGRGEAFF. The chain is built from TRBV28 and TRBJ1-1; 8 bases are shared with TRBD1. The CDR3 runs to 15 residues. V shed 3 bases, J shed 7 bases, and the junction held 10 bases outside the gene matches. CDR1 and CDR2 (germline): MDHEN, SYDVKM.

The V and J genes are TRBV5-1 and TRBJ2-3, with 7 positions matching TRBD2. CDR3 length equals 14 residues. CDR1 and CDR2 (germline): SGHRS, YFSETQ. The V segment lost 1 base and the J segment 5 bases; nucleotides outside the gene matches: 4. The CDR3 loop is CASSLSQRGDTQYF. The CDR3 DNA follows: TGCGCCAGCAGCTTGTCCCAGCGGGGAGATACGCAGTATTTT.

The V and J genes are TRBV7-2 and TRBJ2-7; a weak D match, TRBD1 (6 bases). V lost 3 bases, J lost 4 bases, and 16 bases lay in between. The CDR3 is made up of 15 amino acids. Germline assignment: CDR1 SGHTA and CDR2 FQGNSA. The CDR3: CASSLTNTGFYEQYF. In DNA form, the CDR3 reads TGTGCCAGCAGCTTGACCAATACAGGGTTTTACGAGCAGTACTTC.

This chain links TRBV6-5 with TRBJ2-1, with 7 bases fitting TRBD2. Germline lookup yields CDR1 MNHEY and CDR2 SVGAGI. This CDR3 has 15 amino acids. J lost 3 bases, V lost 2 bases, and 4 bases had no gene match. This chain's CDR3 is CASSYGGDLYNEQFF. Here the CDR3 DNA reads TGTGCCAGCAGTTACGGGGGGGACCTCTACAATGAGCAGTTCTTC.

This chain connects TRBV30 to TRBJ1-3; 8 bases agree with TRBD1. After removal of 5 bases from V and 5 bases from J, the junction contained 5 bases not matched to a gene. Germline V lookup: CDR1 GTSNPN, CDR2 SVGIG (reference sequence). The length of the CDR3 is 13 residues. CDR3 sequence: CAWVGQDRNTIYF. Written as DNA, the CDR3 is TGTGCCTGGGTGGGACAGGATAGAAACACCATATATTTT.

This clone occurred a few times. This sequence joins TRBV29-1 and TRBJ2-2; possible D gene TRBD1, 6 bases. This CDR3 region has 12 residues. Trimming shortened V by 6 bases and J by 5 bases, and 10 bases separated the two germline ends. Germline assignment: CDR1 SQVTM and CDR2 ANQGSEA. CDR3 loop: CSVGGETGELFF. Written as DNA, the CDR3 is TGCAGCGTAGGGGGAGAGACCGGGGAGCTGTTTTTT.

The V and J genes are TRBV29-1 and TRBJ2-1; 7 bases match TRBD1. The CDR3 has 15 amino acids. CDR1 and CDR2 from the germline V gene are SQVTM and ANQGSEA. The V and J ends lost 6 bases and 5 bases, in that order; junction bases with no gene match: 13. The CDR3 loop reads CSVAGLQGTHNEQFF. The CDR3, as DNA: TGCAGCGTCGCCGGCCTACAGGGGACCCACAATGAGCAGTTCTTC.

The chain couples TRBV6-1 to TRBJ2-7; 14 bases align to TRBD2. With V trimmed by 7 bases and J by 6 bases, 2 bases remained unmatched. This CDR3 region has 13 residues. CDR1 and CDR2 (germline): MNHNS, SASEGT. The CDR3 is CASTGTSGSEQYF. Written as DNA, the CDR3 is TGTGCCAGCACTGGGACTAGCGGGAGCGAGCAGTACTTC.

The V and J genes are TRBV2 and TRBJ1-2, with TRBD1 matching 8 bases. This CDR3 has 16 amino acids. Germline assignment: CDR1 SNHLY and CDR2 FYNNEI. Unmatched junction bases numbered 10, after V lost 3 bases and J lost 4 bases. The CDR3 is CASSDLDRGTIYGYTF. As DNA, the CDR3 is TGTGCCAGCAGTGACCTCGACAGGGGAACAATCTATGGCTACACCTTC.

The chain uses TRBV5-4 and TRBJ2-2; 9 bases line up with TRBD1. This CDR3 is built from 16 residues. J lost 4 bases, V lost 2 bases, and 6 bases had no gene match. Germline CDR1 is SGHNT and CDR2 is YYREEE (reference sequence). The CDR3: CASSFAGDRVTGELFF. The CDR3 region has the DNA TGTGCCAGCAGCTTTGCGGGGGACAGGGTCACCGGGGAGCTGTTTTTT.

The genes are TRBV13 and TRBJ2-5; weak D call: TRBD1 (6 bases). Deletions cut 8 bases from V and 1 base from J, with 14 bases between. The CDR3 has 14 amino acids. Germline assignment: CDR1 PRHDT and CDR2 FYEKMQ (reference sequence). This CDR3 is CASALRDTQETQYF. CDR3 nucleotide sequence: TGTGCCAGCGCTCTACGGGACACCCAAGAGACCCAGTACTTC.

The chain links TRBV6-5 to TRBJ2-1; a weak D match, TRBD2 (6 bases). This CDR3 is built from 15 residues. The germline V gene encodes CDR1 MNHEY and CDR2 SVGAGI. Trimming stripped 2 bases from V and 5 bases from J, with 13 bases between. The CDR3 DNA reads as TGTGCCAGCAGTTACGATGGAGGGCTGAACAATGAGCAGTTCTTC. This codes for CASSYDGGLNNEQFF.